This TCR beta chain was observed in a study of memory CD4+ T cells and cytomegalovirus serostatus. Study-level findings and limits: CMV serostatus prediction reached median AUC roughly 0.95, or 0.91 with US-trained model. CD4+ memory repertoires contained about 40% of the roughly 160 reported CMV TCRbeta sequences.

This clone was seen only once. Its antigen is unknown. Original handling: Out-of-frame sequences were removed, leaving about 2,300,000 distinct TCRbeta sequences. Here immunoSEQ multiplex PCR was the method, and the copy in TCRdb shows in-frame clones only, minus some. Clone size and the V and J calls come from that table; the DNA yielded D and trimming. The sample lists some 50,000 clones, roughly 79% seen once, with about 1.5% in the top ten. Single viable CD3+CD4+CD8-CD45RO+ cells were sorted as the memory CD4+ T cells. Serum IgG to CMV pp150, pp28, p38 and p52 defined serostatus. Sequencing was performed on memory CD4+ T cells from blood. The sequence was obtained from an adult in good health and CMV-seronegative.

In DNA, the CDR3 is TGTGCCAGCAATATTTGGGTGGCTGGGGCCAACGTCCTGACTTTC. The encoded protein is CASNIWVAGANVLTF. The rearrangement links TRBV2 to TRBJ2-6; the D is unclear. Trimming removed 7 bases from V and 2 bases from J, with 12 bases in between. In germline, CDR1 is SNHLY, CDR2 FYNNEI. This CDR3 has 15 residues.